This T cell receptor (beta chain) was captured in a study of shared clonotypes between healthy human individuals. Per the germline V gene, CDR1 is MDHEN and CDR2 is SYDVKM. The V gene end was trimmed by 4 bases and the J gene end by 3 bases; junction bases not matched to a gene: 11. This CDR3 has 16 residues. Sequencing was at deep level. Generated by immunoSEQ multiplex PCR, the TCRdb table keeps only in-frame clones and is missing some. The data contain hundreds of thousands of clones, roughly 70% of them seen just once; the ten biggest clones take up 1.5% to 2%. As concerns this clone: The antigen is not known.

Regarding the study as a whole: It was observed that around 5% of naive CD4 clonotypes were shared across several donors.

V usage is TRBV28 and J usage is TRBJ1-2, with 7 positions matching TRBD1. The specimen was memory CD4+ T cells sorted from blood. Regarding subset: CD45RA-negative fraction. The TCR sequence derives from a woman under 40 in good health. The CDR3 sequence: CASSSETGIMDYGYTF. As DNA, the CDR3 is TGTGCCAGCAGTTCCGAGACAGGGATAATGGACTATGGCTACACCTTC.